This entry is about one T cell receptor (beta chain). This entry is derived from a study of control samples from healthy donors and cancer patients. Method: immunoSEQ multiplex PCR; TCRdb's copy keeps in-frame clones and lacks some. The repertoire holds 70,000 to 90,000 clones, with 85% to 95% as singletons. Germline values: CDR1 SGHNT, CDR2 YENEEA. V lost 7 bases and J 0 bases, leaving 16 bases between the germline ends. This CDR3 is 15 amino acids long. The sequence derives from a middle-aged woman in good health. The specimen sequenced was blood. The chain couples TRBV11-3 to TRBJ2-7; no clear D. The CDR3 region has the DNA TGTGCCAGCATTATCAGTTTAAGAAGCTCCTACGAGCAGTACTTC. Its protein is CASIISLRSSYEQYF.